The rows below give T cell receptor beta chains drawn from one sample of a study of T cells after yellow fever vaccination. TCRdb reprocessed the 5' RACE reads via MiXCR and lists one record per CDR3 protein. The sample lists about 500,000 distinct CDR3 sequences; around 16% were seen once. Specimen: PBMCs, collected less than 6 days after the first yellow fever vaccination. These receptors all come from a man aged 18 to 30 who received the YFV17D yellow fever vaccine. The CDR3 runs from the conserved cysteine through the conserved F or W. D genes are given only for firm matches. Size values are once, few and many counts, or a class for expanded clones, and some rows have none.

J	D	size	V	DNA	CDR3
TRBJ2-7	TRBD2	-	TRBV7-9	TGTGCCAGCAGCTTAGACGGGGCGACTAGCGGGAGCTACGAGCAGTACTTC	CASSLDGATSGSYEQYF
TRBJ2-2	-	-	TRBV9	TGTGCCAGCAGCGTGGCCGACTGGCTCAACACCGGGGAGCTGTTTTTT	CASSVADWLNTGELFF
TRBJ2-3	-	-	TRBV7-9	TGTGCCAGCAGACCAAGGGCCCAGAGCGTCGATACGCAGTATTTT	CASRPRAQSVDTQYF
TRBJ2-7	-	-	TRBV20-1	TGCAGTGCTAGAGCACAGGGTGGCCCCTACGAGCAGTACTTC	CSARAQGGPYEQYF
TRBJ1-1	TRBD1	-	TRBV4-3	TGCGCCAGCAGCCACCTACAGGGGAGTGGTTACACTGAAGCTTTCTTT	CASSHLQGSGYTEAFF
TRBJ2-4	-	few	TRBV29-1	TGCAGCGTATCCGGACATCTAGCCAAAAACATTCAGTACTTC	CSVSGHLAKNIQYF
TRBJ2-1	TRBD2	many	TRBV7-9	TGTGCCAGCAGCGGGCGGGGGGACAATGAGCAGTTCTTC	CASSGRGDNEQFF
TRBJ1-5	-	few	TRBV7-9	TGTGCCAGCAGCTTAGGGGCAGTGTATAGCAATCAGCCCCAGCATTTT	CASSLGAVYSNQPQHF
TRBJ2-5	-	few	TRBV5-1	TGCGCCAGCAGCTTGGTACGGGTTCAAGAGACCCAGTACTTC	CASSLVRVQETQYF
TRBJ2-3	-	few	TRBV6-5	TGTGCCAGCAGTTACCAGGGCCCAGATACGCAGTATTTT	CASSYQGPDTQYF
TRBJ1-2	-	-	TRBV7-8	TGTGCCAGCAGCTTAAGGGGGAATGGCTACACCTTC	CASSLRGNGYTF
TRBJ2-5	TRBD2	many	TRBV5-1	TGCGCCAGCAACAACTGGGAGGGGGAGACCCAGTACTTC	CASNNWEGETQYF
TRBJ2-2	TRBD1	-	TRBV4-1	TGCGCCAGCAGGGAAACAGGGGGGCGGGAGCTGTTTTTT	CASRETGGRELFF
TRBJ2-5	-	few	TRBV10-1	TGCGCCAGCAGTGAGTCCAGCAATCAAGAGACCCAGTACTTC	CASSESSNQETQYF
TRBJ1-1	-	few	TRBV20-1	TGCAGTGCTAGAGATCGGCGGGGATGGAACACTGAAGCTTTCTTT	CSARDRRGWNTEAFF
TRBJ1-1	-	few	TRBV18	TGTGCCAGCTCACCGCAATTAGGAAATATGAACACTGAAGCTTTCTTT	CASSPQLGNMNTEAFF
TRBJ2-5	-	many	TRBV7-2	TGTGCCAGCAGCTTGGTCAGGGAAGAGACCCAGTACTTC	CASSLVREETQYF
TRBJ2-1	-	few	TRBV29-1	TGCAGCGTTGTTCCGGGCTACAATGAGCAGTTCTTC	CSVVPGYNEQFF
TRBJ2-1	-	few	TRBV19	TGTGCCAGTAGTATAGAACTACCGGGCAATGAGCAGTTCTTC	CASSIELPGNEQFF
TRBJ2-2	-	-	TRBV18	TGTGCCAGCTCACCTCTGGGTTCTAACACCGGGGAGCTGTTTTTT	CASSPLGSNTGELFF